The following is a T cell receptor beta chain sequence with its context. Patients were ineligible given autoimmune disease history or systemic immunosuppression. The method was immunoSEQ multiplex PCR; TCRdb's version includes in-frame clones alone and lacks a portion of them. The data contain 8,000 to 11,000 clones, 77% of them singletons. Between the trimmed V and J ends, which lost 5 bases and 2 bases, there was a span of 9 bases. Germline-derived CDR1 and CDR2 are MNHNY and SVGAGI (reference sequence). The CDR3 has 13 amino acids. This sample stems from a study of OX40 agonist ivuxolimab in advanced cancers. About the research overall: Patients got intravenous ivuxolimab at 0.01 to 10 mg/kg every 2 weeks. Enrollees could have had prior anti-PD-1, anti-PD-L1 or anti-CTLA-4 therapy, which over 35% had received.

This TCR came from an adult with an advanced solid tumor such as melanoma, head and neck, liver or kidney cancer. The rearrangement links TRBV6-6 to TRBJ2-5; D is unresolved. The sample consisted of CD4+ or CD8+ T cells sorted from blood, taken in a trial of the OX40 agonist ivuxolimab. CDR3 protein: CASSHTEQETQYF. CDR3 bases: TGTGCCAGCAGTCATACAGAGCAAGAGACCCAGTACTTC.